The entry below describes one T cell receptor beta chain. This clonotype was seen more than once but under ten times. It lacks a known antigen. No clone much larger than this one lies a single base away; base qualities are absent. V loses 0 bases of germline sequence and J loses 1 base, and the interval between the two ends is 3 bases. Looking up the germline V gene (reference sequence) yields CDR1 DFQATT and CDR2 SNEGSKA. The CDR3 measures 12 amino acids from cysteine to phenylalanine. Here the CDR3 DNA is all that survives: 36 bases in frame from base 1. This sample is drawn from a study of identical twins (dated by TCRdb to 2015 to 2016). Background for the entire study: To test whether fetal clonotypes persist, the study used deep sequencing on TCR alpha and beta repertoires from monozygotic twins, unrelated adults of various ages, and cord blood. To rule out contamination, replicate twin experiments were performed at different times with different library preparation protocols.

Beyond this particular receptor, the publication reports: Fewer insertions were carried by abundant cord blood beta clonotypes; a weaker similar trend was observed in young adult naive repertoires, while no such trend was observed in memory repertoires. Compared with coincidental sharing between unrelated individuals, out-of-frame TCR alpha sequences shared between twins had an excess of sequences with low generation probability. Out-of-frame TCR alpha sharing in monozygotic twins was systematically underestimated by recombination models, whereas sharing between unrelated individuals was in agreement with the recombination models. Because the same donors could not be followed over many years, the conclusions depended on cross-sectional statistical analysis. The excess sharing between twins in beta out-of-frame sequences was weaker because fewer shared sequences reduced the signal-to-noise ratio. Invariant T cells such as MAIT and iNKT could partly confound zero-insertion analyses, though diverse VJ usage argued against this for most clonotypes.

Every donor was a healthy Caucasian. Three pairs of female monozygotic twins, all aged roughly 18 to 29 years, were included in the twin cohort. CD4+ and CD8+ T cell populations were isolated with positive isolation kits from Invitrogen. The library was obtained by 5' RACE. Sequenced on an Illumina HiSeq 2000. A universal primer binding site was introduced by template switching, and a unique molecular identifier was present in the final cDNA, enabling accurate counting of TCR cDNA molecules. Specific primers in the conserved constant-segment region were used to synthesize first-strand cDNA for the TCR alpha and beta chains. To control for contamination, every cDNA library carried two barcodes: a SMART-Mk sample barcode plus Illumina barcodes. Two successive PCR steps introduced TruSeq adapter sequences along with Illumina sample barcodes. TCR alpha and beta cDNA libraries were sequenced on the Illumina HiSeq platform with custom primers. The paper's processing steps were these. MiGEC was used to process raw reads and extract unique molecular identifiers, and MiXCR was used to find CDR3 positions. Recombination models were inferred per individual with the repgenHMM and IGoR tools using an EM algorithm. The tcR package in R was used for shared clonotype analysis, with sharing normalized by the product of cloneset sizes. To study raw recombination without the effects of thymic and clonal selection, out-of-frame nonproductive sequences were analyzed. The public sequencing data were trimmed at Q25 with fastp and processed into clonotypes with MiXCR by TCRdb, which kept only in-frame beta chains. Rows are unified per CDR3 protein, each entry keeping the most common DNA and genes. The V and J calls and clone size come from TCRdb's table, not from the authors' own analysis. For this sample the table gives 400,000 to 550,000 distinct CDR3 sequences, of which less than 25% were detected only once. 0.75% to 0.95% of the sample comes from the top ten.

Separately, the same data were catalogued under a study of T cells expressing NK-cell markers. As described in the second report: Seven or eight donors provided sorted CD3+CD56+NKG2C+, CD3+CD56+NKG2C- and CD3+CD56-NKG2C+ T-cell subsets, whose TCR beta-chain repertoires were profiled. Of the eight sequenced donors, seven were found to be HCMV-seropositive and one was found to be HCMV-seronegative. In several experiments an anti-gammadeltaTCR antibody was added to restrict sorting to alphabetaTCR-expressing T cells. In six donors, the dominant CD3+CD56+NKG2C+ clonotypes ranked among the top 10 CD8+ clonotypes, making up about 1.0-7.5% of CD8+ T cells. Those dominant clonotypes were again the most abundant among CD3+CD56-NKG2C+ cells in a few donors, at about 28.3-65%. It remained unclear whether the expanded NKG2C-expressing T cell clones were specific for HCMV antigens. The study sequenced eight donors, all healthy volunteers chosen at random: three men and five women. A commercial ELISA kit detecting HCMV-specific IgG in serum was used to determine HCMV serostatus. Reads were demultiplexed and grouped by UMI with MIGEC, and clonotypes were assembled and quantified with MiTCR. To exclude erroneous sequences, only TCR cDNA sequences supported by at least two reads were retained. The tcR package was used for downstream repertoire analysis, and clonotypes were matched across fractions by CDR3 nucleotide sequence plus V segment. VDJmatch was used to annotate antigen specificity against VDJdb, with one amino acid substitution allowed in CDR3.

The clonotype comes from a woman aged 18-29 years in good health. The V and J genes are TRBV20-1 and TRBJ1-1, with the D gene not clear enough to name. Input material: CD4+ T cells sorted from blood. The CDR3 loop reads CSARDKNTEAFF. In nucleotides, the sequence is TGCAGTGCTAGAGACAAGAACACTGAAGCTTTCTTT.